This T cell receptor (beta chain) emerged from a study of T cells in Graves' hyperthyroidism and ophthalmopathy. The CDR3 has 18 amino acids. V shed 0 bases and J shed 2 bases, with 17 bases lying between them. RNA transcripts gave rise to amplified TCR beta CDR3 regions. Using the HTBI primer set, a first-round RT-PCR was run on the TCR CDR3. TCRdb re-called the multiplex PCR reads through MiXCR, storing one row per CDR3 protein. The sample has about 640,000 distinct CDR3 sequences; roughly 20% are singletons. This clonotype was recorded at least ten times. The receptor comes from a man under 40 with Graves' ophthalmopathy. The chain combines TRBV12-3 or TRBV12-4 with TRBJ1-5, with D maybe TRBD1 (6 bases). Source material: blood. In nucleotides, the CDR3 is TGTGCCAGCAGTTTAGCGCAAATATTTGGACAGCGCAATCAGCCCCAGCATTTT. Amino acid sequence: CASSLAQIFGQRNQPQHF.